This T cell receptor (beta chain) is from a study of shared clonotypes between healthy human individuals (dated by TCRdb to 2020 to 2021). Context from the whole study: Three men and two women, aged 18 to 49 years, made up the cohort. For each donor, three plates each were used for CD4 naive and CD4 memory, two plates were used for CD8 naive, and one plate was used for CD8 memory. Blood TCR repertoires of four to six healthy adults were deeply sequenced to estimate repertoire size and the extent of clonotype sharing between individuals. Each donor's leukapheresis produced roughly between roughly 0.9 and 8.9 billion PBMCs. To increase sequencing depth and limit assay-specific biases, TCR repertoire library preparation and sequencing were carried out by different laboratories using diverse techniques. Paper-wide results and their limitations: Even with the large sequencing depth, rarefaction of the sorted-subset datasets indicated that sequencing was incomplete. Higher generation probabilities were observed for clonotypes shared by all four sorted-subset donors than for non-shared clonotypes. The small number of donors limited the genetic and exposure-history diversity represented. Sampling was restricted to blood, and TCR repertoires in tissues likely differ from the TCR repertoires found in blood. Pairwise subsampling led to the expectation that sequencing depth would affect the degree of clonotype sharing among donors. When a handful of donors were compared, the shared fraction of clonotypes was roughly 5% for naive CD4, around 3.6% for naive CD8, more than 2% for memory CD4, and roughly 0.4% for memory CD8. Larger estimated clonotype richness was generally found for naive subsets than for memory subsets.

Using the deep immunoSEQ assay, multiplex PCR amplified TCR CDR3 regions from genomic DNA. Genomic DNA extracted from each cell subset was distributed evenly over all wells of several immunoSEQ 96-well plates, and each plate served as one replicate. Each replicate PCR for sorted subsets received approximately 220 ng genomic DNA, equal to around 32,000 T cell genomes. The purified libraries were quantified using a Qubit 3.0 fluorometer, sized with a Bioanalyzer 2100, and then quantified again using the KAPA Library Quantification kit. Each immunoSEQ 96-well plate was sequenced on its own single-read 150-cycle Illumina NextSeq 550 flow cell. The published analysis was carried out like this. Because only junctional sequences without quality scores were contained in the immunoSEQ output, filtering matching that applied to full-length reads could not be performed. To assign V/J genes and CDR3, sequences were annotated using PyIR, a Python wrapper for IgBLAST v1.9, with IMGT germline references. Reads were filtered out if the reads had weak V/J assignments (E-value above 1e-6), no CDR3, stop codons, out-of-frame junctions, or ambiguous translated residues. V3J clonotypes were defined by identical inferred V gene, J gene, and CDR3 amino acid sequence. To compute the percentage overlap between repertoires, the number of shared unique clonotypes was divided by the size of the smaller repertoire. Repertoire richness was assessed with RTK rarefaction, the Chao1 estimator, and Recon v2.1 estimates of unobserved clonotypes. OLGA was used to compute generation probabilities for all TCRbeta clonotypes that the gDNA method yielded from a few donors. Sourced from immuneACCESS, this table was stored by TCRdb with only in-frame sequences that have V and J called. A share of the clones is absent; for the studies checked, an unresolved V gene accounts for under half, and the remainder has no known explanation. The DNA was the basis for D and trimming; V, J and clone size are from that table. The sample table lists fewer than 700,000 clones, 95% of them with a count of one. The ten largest clonotypes hold around 0.12% of the sample.

Regarding this clone: The antigen it recognizes is unknown. No base quality information exists; no much larger clone differs at one position.

According to the germline V gene, CDR1 reads SQVTM and CDR2 reads ANQGSEA. CDR3 length: 12 amino acids, cysteine to phenylalanine. The CDR3 DNA has 36 bases and is translated from base 1. For the CD8 naive samples, CD45RO-negative cells were positively selected for CCR7, yielding a CD45RA+CCR7+ population from which TemRA cells were excluded. Donors were healthy HIV-negative adults with no recently reported acute infections or vaccinations. Every donor was a Caucasian adult living in Nashville, Tennessee, USA. Blood was collected by leukapheresis, and PBMCs were isolated by Ficoll-Histopaque density gradient centrifugation and then cryopreserved in liquid nitrogen vapor phase. Purity and quantity of every magnetically sorted T cell population were checked by analytical flow cytometry. Genomic DNA was isolated from every sorted fraction and measured by UV absorbance on a Nanodrop 2000c.

Recombination linked TRBV29-1 to TRBJ2-5, and TRBD1 aligns with 8 junction nucleotides. The DNA end favors TRBJ2-7, so the J call may be wrong. The clonotype was recovered from a woman in her twenties or thirties in good health. Sequenced input: naive CD8+ T cells sorted from blood. The meaning of the sample's cell subset or site label: CD45RA+CCR7+. The bases read TGCAGCGTTCGACAGGGGACAGCCGAGCAGTACTTC. The resulting protein is CSVRQGTAEQYF.